Described below is a single T cell receptor beta chain sequence and its context. The J segment lost 1 base and the V segment lost 3 bases, leaving 1 base of the junction unmatched. Germline values: CDR1 SGHRS, CDR2 YFSETQ. The CDR3 spans 15 residues. This sample was included in a study of sequential checkpoint blockade in melanoma. The table came from immunoSEQ multiplex PCR; TCRdb's copy has only in-frame clones and leaves some out. The sample holds some 9,200 clones, roughly 25% seen once. Treatment indicated: randomized to nivolumab then ipilimumab (arm A) or the reverse (arm B). The clonotype originates from a human donor with melanoma. The sample in question was tumor tissue (inferred from file names), obtained from a patient given nivolumab and ipilimumab in sequence. This chain connects TRBV5-1 to TRBJ2-5; 12 bases agree with TRBD2. CDR3 amino acids: CASSSGLAGQETQYF. The DNA for the CDR3 is TGCGCCAGCAGCTCGGGACTAGCGGGCCAAGAGACCCAGTACTTC. Filled out from reference TRBV5-1 and TRBJ2-5, the complete variable domain reads KAGVTQTPRYLIKTRGQQVTLSCSPISGHRSVSWYQQTPGQGLQFLFEYFSETQRNKGNFPGRFSGRQFSNSRSEMNVSTLELGDSALYLCASSSGLAGQETQYFGPGTRLLVL.